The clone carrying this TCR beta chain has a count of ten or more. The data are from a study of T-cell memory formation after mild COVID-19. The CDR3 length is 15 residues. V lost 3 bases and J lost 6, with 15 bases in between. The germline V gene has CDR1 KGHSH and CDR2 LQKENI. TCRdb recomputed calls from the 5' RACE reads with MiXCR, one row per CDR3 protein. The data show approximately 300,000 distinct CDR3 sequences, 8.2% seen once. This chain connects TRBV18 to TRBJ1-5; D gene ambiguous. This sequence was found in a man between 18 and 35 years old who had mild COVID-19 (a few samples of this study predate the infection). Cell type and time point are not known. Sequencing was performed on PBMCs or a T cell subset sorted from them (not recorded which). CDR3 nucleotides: TGTGCCAGCTCACCGAAGGTCAGTATTCGTCAGCCCCAGCATTTT. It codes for CASSPKVSIRQPQHF.